This T cell receptor beta chain derives from a study of blood T cells in healthy people across ages. Study observations and caveats: Diversity figures derived from one million T cells were judged to underestimate the true value. Greater diversity and more naive CD4+ cells were seen in long-lived donors than in aged donors.

The CDR3 sequence is 15 residues long. From germline, CDR1 is SGHRS and CDR2 YFSETQ. Trimming cost V 3 bases and J 6 bases; bases outside gene matches: 9. A sample-barcoded 5' primer and a J-beta primer mix were used in a second PCR of roughly 7 to 11 cycles. Researchers report that each sample yielded at least 2.5 million CDR3-containing paired-end reads. Each CDR3 protein is one row after TCRdb ran MiXCR on the 5' RACE reads. In the table there are over 600,000 distinct CDR3 sequences, roughly three fifths of which are singletons. On this clonotype itself: Its target is not known.

Each sample yielded at least 5 micrograms of PBMC total RNA. The chain combines TRBV5-1 with TRBJ1-2, with 9 bases aligning to TRBD1. The sequenced sample consisted of blood. This receptor was obtained from a middle-aged man in good health. CDR3: CASSSGQGIAHGYTF. DNA of the CDR3: TGCGCCAGCAGCTCAGGACAGGGGATAGCGCATGGCTACACCTTC.